These 26 T cell receptor beta chains were all obtained from the same sample, sequenced in a study of T cell clones after liver transplantation. Produced via immunoSEQ multiplex PCR; TCRdb's table is partial and in-frame only. The table lists some 61,000 clones, 60% to 80% of them singletons. The sample was CD4+ T cells from blood, taken at the 22-month timepoint. The receptors here all came from a human patient who received a liver transplant. The graft donor may have given rise to some T cells.

The rearrangement joins TRBV18 to TRBJ1-5, with a weak D call TRBD1 (6 bases). The CDR3 is made up of 14 amino acids. Trimming shortened V by 4 bases and J by 5 bases, and 12 bases separated the two germline ends. Germline-derived CDR1 and CDR2 are KGHSH and LQKENI. CDR3 sequence (DNA): TGTGCCAGCTCACTCCAGCCAGGGGATCAGCCCCAGCATTTT. It yields the protein CASSLQPGDQPQHF.

This clone was counted only a few times. The chain combines TRBV11-2 with TRBJ2-7, with TRBD2 as a possible D gene (5 bases). The CDR3 spans 12 residues. Germline V lookup: CDR1 SGHAT, CDR2 FQNNGV. Deletions cut 5 bases from V and 3 bases from J, with 8 bases between. CDR3 coding DNA: TGTGCCAGCAGCGCCGCGGGCTACGAGCAGTACTTC. It specifies CASSAAGYEQYF.

The V call is TRBV18, the J call TRBJ2-6; 8 bases match TRBD1. J lost 0 bases, V lost 3 bases, and 7 bases had no gene match. This CDR3 region has 18 residues. Germline-derived CDR1 and CDR2 are KGHSH and LQKENI. CDR3 DNA sequence: TGTGCCAGCTCACCCGGACAGGGATCGTCCTCTGGGGCCAACGTCCTGACTTTC. Translation gives CASSPGQGSSSGANVLTF.

The chain combines TRBV10-3 with TRBJ2-7, with D unresolved. The CDR3 loop spans 12 amino acids. The germline V gene encodes CDR1 ENHRY and CDR2 SYGVKD. V was cut by 4 bases and J by 5 bases, with 9 bases left in between. The CDR3 nucleotides read TGTGCCATCAGTGTAAAGCAAGACGAGCAGTACTTC. It translates to CAISVKQDEQYF.

V usage is TRBV2 and J usage is TRBJ2-1, with a possible D match to TRBD1 (6 bases). Deletions cut 4 bases from V and 7 bases from J, with 14 bases between. The germline V gene encodes CDR1 SNHLY and CDR2 FYNNEI. The CDR3 is made up of 14 amino acids. CDR3 nucleotides: TGTGCCAGCAGTGTGGACAGAATGGGGAATGAGCAGTTCTTC. Its translation: CASSVDRMGNEQFF.

The rearrangement joins TRBV5-1 to TRBJ1-1, with a tentative D call TRBD1 (5 bases). The CDR3 has 14 amino acids. Trimming removed 2 bases at V and 4 bases at J, with 12 bases between. Germline CDR1 and CDR2: SGHRS and YFSETQ. CDR3 sequence reads: CASSLRGSGTEAFF. The CDR3, as DNA: TGCGCCAGCAGCTTACGGGGGTCGGGCACTGAAGCTTTCTTT.

The rearrangement links TRBV5-1 to TRBJ1-2, with D tentatively TRBD1 (6 bases). The CDR3 loop spans 13 amino acids. V shed 4 bases and J shed 1 base, with 8 bases lying between them. The germline V gene encodes CDR1 SGHRS and CDR2 YFSETQ. The CDR3 region is CASSTDSNYGYTF. In DNA form, the CDR3 reads TGCGCCAGCAGCACGGACAGTAACTATGGCTACACCTTC.

V gene TRBV9 combines with J gene TRBJ1-6; D remains ambiguous. Germline V gene data show CDR1 as SGDLS and CDR2 as YYNGEE. The CDR3 totals 13 residues. V was pared by 1 base and J by 8 bases, with 7 bases between. CDR3 sequence reads: CASSVREDSPLHF. In DNA form, the CDR3 reads TGTGCCAGCAGCGTAAGGGAGGATTCACCCCTCCACTTT. The variable domain in full, with the rest retrieved from reference TRBV9 and TRBJ1-6, is DSGVTQTPKHLITATGQRVTLRCSPRSGDLSVYWYQQSLDQGLQFLIQYYNGEERAKGNILERFSAQQFPDLHSELNLSSLELGDSALYFCASSVREDSPLHFGNGTRLTVT.

In its sample, this clone was seen many times. A read error may produce the germline difference seen at one junction end. The rearrangement joins TRBV6-4 to TRBJ1-6; D is undetermined. CDR3 length: 9 residues. Germline V gene lookup returns CDR1 MRHNA and CDR2 SNTAGT. The CDR3 reads CASSVWGTF. For the CDR3, the DNA is TGTGCCAGCAGTGTCTGGGGAACCTTT.

This chain joins TRBV5-1 and TRBJ2-1, with TRBD1 as a possible D gene (6 bases). Germline lookup yields CDR1 SGHRS and CDR2 YFSETQ. V was pared by 4 bases and J by 5 bases, with 13 bases between. The CDR3 is 14 residues long. CDR3 sequence reads: CASSIGTPDNEQFF. CDR3 sequence (DNA): TGCGCCAGCAGCATCGGGACACCCGACAATGAGCAGTTCTTC.

The rearrangement links TRBV14 to TRBJ1-1, with D possibly being TRBD1 (6 bases). The CDR3 length is 16 residues. Deletions cut 4 bases from V and 3 bases from J, with 18 bases between. Germline V gene sequence: CDR1 SGHDN, CDR2 FVKESK. The CDR3 sequence is CASSPSWWAGDTEAFF. Written as DNA, the CDR3 is TGTGCCAGCAGCCCTTCGTGGTGGGCAGGGGACACTGAAGCTTTCTTT.

V gene TRBV6-6 combines with J gene TRBJ2-1, with a tentative D call TRBD1 (6 bases). CDR1 is MNHNY, CDR2 SVGAGI, per germline (reference sequence). The CDR3 runs 13 residues. Deletions cut 7 bases from V and 7 bases from J, with 14 bases between. The CDR3 loop is CASNPGRGNEQFF. The CDR3 nucleotides are TGTGCCAGCAACCCCGGCAGGGGAAATGAGCAGTTCTTC.

The chain employs TRBV19 and TRBJ1-5; D is ambiguous. CDR3 length: 13 amino acids. Per germline, CDR1 LNHDA and CDR2 SQIVND (reference sequence). V lost 5 bases and J lost 7, with 12 bases in between. In DNA form, the CDR3 reads TGTGCCAGTAGTCCCATGACATGGCAGCCCCAGCATTTT. Translating gives CASSPMTWQPQHF. Full variable domain (rest looked up from reference TRBV19 and TRBJ1-5): DGGITQSPKYLFRKEGQNVTLSCEQNLNHDAMYWYRQDPGQGLRLIYYSQIVNDFQKGDIAEGYSVSREKKESFPLTVTSAQKNPTAFYLCASSPMTWQPQHFGDGTRLSIL.

This chain links TRBV7-8 with TRBJ1-2, with 7 bases fitting TRBD1. Germline assignment: CDR1 SGHVS and CDR2 FQNEAQ. V lost 5 bases and J lost 6; bases outside the gene matches: 9. This CDR3 is 14 amino acids long. CDR3 nucleotide sequence: TGTGCCAGCAGCATAAGATCGCAGGGGGATGGCTACACCTTC. Translation gives CASSIRSQGDGYTF.

The chain is built from TRBV10-3 and TRBJ1-3, with 10 bases aligning to TRBD1. Germline CDR1 and CDR2: ENHRY and SYGVKD. This CDR3 comprises 15 residues. The junction had 2 bases not matched to a gene; V was cut back by 6 bases and J by 0 bases. In DNA, the CDR3 is TGTGCCATCAGAGGGGACAGGGGCTCTGGAAACACCATATATTTT. It codes for CAIRGDRGSGNTIYF.

The gene calls are TRBV7-9 and TRBJ1-1, with a tentative D call TRBD1 (6 bases). The CDR3 consists of 14 residues. V was trimmed by 3 bases and J by 13 bases, leaving 21 bases between them. Germline V CDR1 and CDR2: SEHNR, FQNEAQ (reference sequence). This CDR3 reads CASSFTGTPGGDFF. In DNA form, the CDR3 reads TGTGCCAGCAGCTTTACCGGGACACCCGGGGGTGATTTCTTT. Full variable domain (remainder filled in from reference TRBV7-9 and TRBJ1-1): DTGVSQNPRHKITKRGQNVTFRCDPISEHNRLYWYRQTLGQGPEFLTYFQNEAQLEKSRLLSDRFSAERPKGSFSTLEIQRTEQGDSAMYLCASSFTGTPGGDFFGQGTRLTVV.

This clone was recorded once. CDR3 residues: CASSPYRGSTDTQYF. Written as DNA, the CDR3 is TGTGCCAGCAGTCCGTACAGGGGTAGCACAGATACGCAGTATTTT. The chain recombines TRBV28 with TRBJ2-3, with 7 bases fitting TRBD1. After removal of 5 bases from V and 0 bases from J, the junction contained 5 bases not matched to a gene. CDR1 is MDHEN and CDR2 is SYDVKM in the germline V gene. CDR3 length: 15 amino acids.

The DNA of the CDR3 is TGTGCTCTAAGGGGGCGCACAGATACGCAGTATTTT. This gives the protein CALRGRTDTQYF. The V gene is TRBV30, the J gene TRBJ2-3; 7 nucleotides agree with TRBD1. The CDR3 length is 12 residues. The germline gives CDR1 GTSNPN, CDR2 SVGIG (reference sequence).

The chain couples TRBV5-6 to TRBJ1-6, with 7 bases matching TRBD1. V trimming: 7 bases; J trimming: 9 bases; junction bases outside the gene matches: 10. From germline, CDR1 is SGHDT and CDR2 YYEEEE. This CDR3 contains 14 residues. CDR3 bases: TGTGCCAGCGGCATCCAGGGGGTTGGTTCACCCCTCCACTTT. Its protein is CASGIQGVGSPLHF.

This clone was recorded a few times. The CDR3 spells CASMGGSEKGYTF. CDR3 coding DNA: TGTGCCAGCATGGGGGGCTCTGAGAAGGGCTACACCTTC. The chain combines TRBV28 with TRBJ1-2, with D perhaps matching TRBD1 (6 bases). Trimming removed 7 bases from V and 8 bases from J, with 17 bases in between. CDR3 length equals 13 residues. The germline CDR1 and CDR2 sequences are MDHEN and SYDVKM.

V is TRBV6-5 and J is TRBJ2-1; 8 nucleotides match TRBD2. V shed 4 bases, J shed 2 bases, and the junction held 7 bases outside the gene matches. The germline gives CDR1 MNHEY, CDR2 SVGAGI. The CDR3 runs to 16 residues. The CDR3: CASSSGGAGAYNEQFF. In nucleotides, the CDR3 is TGTGCCAGCAGTTCCGGGGGGGCCGGGGCCTACAATGAGCAGTTCTTC.

The V call is TRBV9, the J call TRBJ1-3; possible D gene TRBD1, 6 bases. Between the trimmed V and J ends, which lost 3 bases and 0 bases, there was a span of 10 bases. The germline gives CDR1 SGDLS, CDR2 YYNGEE. The CDR3 totals 15 residues. The CDR3 protein is CASSGTGISGNTIYF. CDR3 sequence (DNA): TGTGCCAGCAGCGGCACAGGGATCTCTGGAAACACCATATATTTT.

V and J are TRBV11-2 and TRBJ2-5, with 8 positions matching TRBD2. The length of the CDR3 is 15 residues. Trimming cost V 2 bases and J 4 bases; bases outside gene matches: 6. From germline, CDR1 is SGHAT and CDR2 FQNNGV. CDR3 nucleotides: TGTGCCAGCAGCTTATCCGGGGGGGCCCCAGAGACCCAGTACTTC. It is translated as CASSLSGGAPETQYF.

The chain is built from TRBV9 and TRBJ1-6, with a possible D match to TRBD1 (6 bases). Trimming left V 3 bases short and J 8 bases short, with 6 bases between. This CDR3 is built from 12 residues. CDR1 is SGDLS, CDR2 YYNGEE, per germline. The CDR3 DNA reads as TGTGCCAGCAGCGCAGGGGATTCACCCCTCCACTTT. It specifies CASSAGDSPLHF.

This chain connects TRBV7-2 to TRBJ2-7, with D possibly called TRBD1 or TRBD2 (5 bases each). Deletions cut 7 bases from V and 5 bases from J, with 18 bases between. Germline V lookup: CDR1 SGHTA, CDR2 FQGNSA. The CDR3 is 14 amino acids. The CDR3 region is CASTRETSSHEQYF. For the CDR3, the DNA is TGTGCCAGCACCAGGGAGACTTCGAGCCACGAGCAGTACTTC.

This chain links TRBV7-2 with TRBJ2-7, with a tentative D call TRBD2 (5 bases). Germline V gene data show CDR1 as SGHTA and CDR2 as FQGNSA. CDR3 size: 15 residues. V shed 2 bases and J shed 4 bases, with 15 bases lying between them. Here the CDR3 reads CASSLFTGIAYEQYF. The CDR3 DNA is TGTGCCAGCAGCTTATTCACGGGGATTGCTTACGAGCAGTACTTC. Using reference TRBV7-2 and TRBJ2-7 for the parts outside the CDR3, the full variable domain is GAGVSQSPSNKVTEKGKDVELRCDPISGHTALYWYRQSLGQGLEFLIYFQGNSAPDKSGLPSDRFSAERTGGSVSTLTIQRTQQEDSAVYLCASSLFTGIAYEQYFGPGTRLTVT.